A single T cell receptor (beta chain) is shown here with its context. Its antigen is not identified. The entry originates in a study of OX40 agonist ivuxolimab in advanced cancers. Study in general: Age averaged around 60 years (range about 23 to 80), and around 78% were male. Study results and limitations: Part of the nonresponder group also had normalized T-cell clonal expansion that was low.

Libraries were prepared by immunoSEQ multiplex PCR; TCRdb keeps only in-frame clonotypes and omits some of them. The sample yields about 1,900 clones, less than 85% seen once. This clonotype originated in an adult with an advanced solid tumor such as melanoma, head and neck, liver or kidney cancer. The specimen was CD4+ or CD8+ T cells sorted from blood, collected in a trial of the OX40 agonist ivuxolimab.

CDR3 amino acids: CASSLRSYGYTF. The CDR3 DNA reads TGTGCCAGCAGTTTGCGTAGTTATGGCTACACCTTC. The chain uses TRBV28 and TRBJ1-2; D unresolved. This CDR3 contains 12 residues. In germline, CDR1 is MDHEN, CDR2 SYDVKM. Between the trimmed V and J ends, which lost 3 bases and 5 bases, there was a span of 7 bases.